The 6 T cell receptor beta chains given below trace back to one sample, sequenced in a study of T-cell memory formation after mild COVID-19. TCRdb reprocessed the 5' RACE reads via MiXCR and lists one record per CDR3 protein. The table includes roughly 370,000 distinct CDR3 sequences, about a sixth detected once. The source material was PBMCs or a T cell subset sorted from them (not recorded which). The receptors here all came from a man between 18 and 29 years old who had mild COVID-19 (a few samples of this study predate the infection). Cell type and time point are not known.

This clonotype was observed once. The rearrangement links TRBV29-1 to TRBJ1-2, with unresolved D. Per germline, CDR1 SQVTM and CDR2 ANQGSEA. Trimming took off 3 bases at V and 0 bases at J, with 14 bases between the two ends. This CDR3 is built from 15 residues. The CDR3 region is CSVEERGPSNYGYTF. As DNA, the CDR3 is TGCAGCGTTGAGGAACGCGGCCCGTCTAACTATGGCTACACCTTC.

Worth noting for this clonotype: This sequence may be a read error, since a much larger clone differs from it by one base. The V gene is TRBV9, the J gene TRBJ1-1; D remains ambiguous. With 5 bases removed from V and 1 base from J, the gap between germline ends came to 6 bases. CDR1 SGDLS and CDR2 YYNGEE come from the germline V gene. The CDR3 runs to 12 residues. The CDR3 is CASSAGNTEAFF. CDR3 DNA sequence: TGTGCCAGCAGTGCAGGGAACACTGAAGCTTTCTTT. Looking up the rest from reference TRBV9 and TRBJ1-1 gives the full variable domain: DSGVTQTPKHLITATGQRVTLRCSPRSGDLSVYWYQQSLDQGLQFLIQYYNGEERAKGNILERFSAQQFPDLHSELNLSSLELGDSALYFCASSAGNTEAFFGQGTRLTVV.

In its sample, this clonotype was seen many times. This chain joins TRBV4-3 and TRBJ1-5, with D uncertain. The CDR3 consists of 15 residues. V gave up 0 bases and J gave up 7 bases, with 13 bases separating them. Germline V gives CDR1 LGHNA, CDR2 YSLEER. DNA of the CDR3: TGCGCCAGCAGCCAAGATCCCCAAGGAGGGCAGCCCCAGCATTTT. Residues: CASSQDPQGGQPQHF.

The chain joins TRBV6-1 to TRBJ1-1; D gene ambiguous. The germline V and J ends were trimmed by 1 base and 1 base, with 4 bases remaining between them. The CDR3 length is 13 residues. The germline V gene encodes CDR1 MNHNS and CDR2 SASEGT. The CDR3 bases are TGTGCCAGCAGTGAAGGTTGGAACACTGAAGCTTTCTTT. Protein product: CASSEGWNTEAFF.

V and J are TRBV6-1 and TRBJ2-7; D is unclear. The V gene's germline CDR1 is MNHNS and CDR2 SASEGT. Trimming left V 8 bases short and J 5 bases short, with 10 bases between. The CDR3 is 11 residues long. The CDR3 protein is CASGVADEQYF. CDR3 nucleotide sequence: TGTGCCAGCGGGGTGGCGGACGAGCAGTACTTC.

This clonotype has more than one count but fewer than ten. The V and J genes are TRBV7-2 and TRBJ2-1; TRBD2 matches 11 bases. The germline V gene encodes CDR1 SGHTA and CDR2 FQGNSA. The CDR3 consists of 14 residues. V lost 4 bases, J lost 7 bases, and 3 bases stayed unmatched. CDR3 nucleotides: TGTGCCAGCAGCTCGGGACTAGCGGTTAATGAGCAGTTCTTC. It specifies CASSSGLAVNEQFF.